The clone carrying this T cell receptor beta chain was counted a few times. Antigen unknown. The sample comes from a study of beta chain features in type 1 diabetes. Since all of the isolated RNA was reverse transcribed, expressed TCRB transcripts were what got sequenced. The assay was immunoSEQ multiplex PCR, and TCRdb's table has in-frame clones only and misses some. The table shows some 330,000 clones, with 10% to 15% occurring only once. Over 95% purity was reached by all sorted populations. The germline V gene encodes CDR1 MGHDK and CDR2 SYGVNS. The CDR3 spans 13 residues. Germline trimming cut 5 bases from V and 7 bases from J; bases unmatched to any gene: 4. Study-wide points: There was a moderate but significant shortening of TCRB CDR3s in all four CD4+ subsets of Type 1 diabetes patients.

This TCR was recovered from a woman aged 18-29 years with type 1 diabetes. The sequencing input was naive CD4+ T cells from blood. The chain combines TRBV25-1 with TRBJ2-1; 8 bases agree with TRBD2. This CDR3 is CASSLAGANEQFF. The CDR3 bases are TGTGCCAGCAGTCTAGCGGGCGCTAATGAGCAGTTCTTC.